The present entry profiles one TCR beta chain with its context. Its antigen is currently unknown. The data derive from a study of early stage breast cancer tumors. The data were produced by immunoSEQ multiplex PCR, yet TCRdb's version contains in-frame clones alone and is incomplete. The profile shows tens of thousands of clones, 65% to 80% of them singletons. The CDR3 contains 12 residues. Germline V CDR1 and CDR2: SGHAT, FQDESV (reference sequence). V was cut by 5 bases and J by 2 bases, with 6 bases left in between. General study findings and limits: Tumors had roughly 2.4-fold higher T cell density and higher clonality than adjacent normal breast tissue. Commonly generated sequences made up most enriched TCRB sequences shared between patients. Blood repertoires resembled normal breast more than tumor.

The V and J genes are TRBV11-1 and TRBJ1-2; D is unresolved. Sequencing was carried out using blood. This TCR was sampled from a person in their sixties with breast cancer. This CDR3 reads CASSAGNYGYTF. CDR3 sequence (DNA): TGTGCCAGCAGCGCGGGAAACTATGGCTACACCTTC.